This T cell receptor (beta chain) was captured in a study of OX40 agonist ivuxolimab in advanced cancers. Study-wide results and limits: Partial responders at 0.1-3.0 mg/kg showed near-lowest clonal expansion. Among some nonresponders, normalized T-cell clonal expansion was also low. Both blood CD4+ and CD8+ T cells showed clonal growth by week 6 at 0.1 to 3.0 mg/kg.

Data came from immunoSEQ multiplex PCR; TCRdb stores just in-frame clones and leaves some out. The table includes roughly 48,000 clones, approximately 90% detected once. The CDR3 sequence is 13 residues long. The V gene's germline CDR1 is LNHDA and CDR2 SQIVND (reference sequence). V gave up 4 bases and J gave up 9 bases; unmatched junction bases: 3. A note on this clone: Its antigen is unknown.

The chain carries TRBV19 and TRBJ1-6; 7 nucleotides line up with TRBD1. The input for sequencing was CD4+ or CD8+ T cells sorted from blood, taken in a trial of the OX40 agonist ivuxolimab. This clonotype was obtained from an adult with an advanced solid tumor such as melanoma, head and neck, liver or kidney cancer. This chain's CDR3 is CASSTQGVSPLHF. For the CDR3, the DNA is TGTGCCAGTAGTACGCAGGGGGTTTCACCCCTCCACTTT.